The present T cell receptor (beta chain) was sequenced within a study of cytotoxic CD8 clonotypes in ibrutinib-treated CLL. Findings and caveats of the study: Sustained-remission and progressing patients' sampling times differed. Public clonotypes, rarely seen, contracted or held steady on treatment. Ibrutinib response saw clonality rise, and progression saw it return toward baseline.

Per germline, CDR1 SGHDN and CDR2 FVKESK. CDR3 size: 12 residues. Deletions cut 4 bases from V and 3 bases from J, with 5 bases between. Sequencing sought depths of 1 in 200,000 to 1 in 1 million T cells. Measured with immunoSEQ multiplex PCR; TCRdb has only the in-frame clones, and not every one. The top ten hold roughly 2% of the sample, which has around 160,000 clones, 81% seen once. As regards this clone: As yet, its antigen is unknown.

Sequencing was performed on PBMCs, taken after 12 months of ibrutinib treatment. The chain couples TRBV14 to TRBJ2-3; no definite D call. The receptor was isolated from a human donor with chronic lymphocytic leukemia. CDR3 bases: TGTGCCAGCAGCCTTTGGACAGATACGCAGTATTTT. This sequence encodes CASSLWTDTQYF.